These 2 T cell receptor beta chains share one sample of origin, sequenced in a study of blood T cell repertoires in COVID-19 (dated by TCRdb to the early 2020s). Libraries were constructed by the immunoSEQ multiplex PCR assay. Drawn from immuneACCESS, this table holds only the in-frame rearrangements with V and J called that TCRdb kept. Clones are partly lost; checked studies trace under half to an unresolved V gene and leave the rest unexplained. This sample lists over 150,000 clones; approximately 91% were detected once. The ten largest clones take up approximately 0.48% of the sample. The sequencing sample was made of peripheral blood. These receptors all come from a man between 50 and 59 years old with acute or convalescent COVID-19.

The rearrangement uses TRBV24-1 and TRBJ2-1; 10 nucleotides line up with TRBD2. The CDR3 covers 16 residues. V shed 0 bases and J 7 bases; nucleotides not matched to a gene: 5. CDR1 is KGHDR and CDR2 is SFDVKD in the germline V gene. CDR3 protein: CATSDLRSSGRNEQFF. DNA of the CDR3: TGTGCCACCAGTGATTTGCGGTCTAGCGGGAGAAATGAGCAGTTCTTC.

This sequence joins TRBV28 and TRBJ1-6; D unresolved. The CDR3 consists of 16 residues. Germline CDR1 and CDR2: MDHEN and SYDVKM. V was shortened by 3 bases and J by 8 bases, with 17 bases between the two germline ends. The CDR3 spells CASSFQLGVSDSPLHF. Written as DNA, the CDR3 is TGTGCCAGCAGTTTCCAGCTCGGGGTTAGTGATTCACCCCTCCACTTT.